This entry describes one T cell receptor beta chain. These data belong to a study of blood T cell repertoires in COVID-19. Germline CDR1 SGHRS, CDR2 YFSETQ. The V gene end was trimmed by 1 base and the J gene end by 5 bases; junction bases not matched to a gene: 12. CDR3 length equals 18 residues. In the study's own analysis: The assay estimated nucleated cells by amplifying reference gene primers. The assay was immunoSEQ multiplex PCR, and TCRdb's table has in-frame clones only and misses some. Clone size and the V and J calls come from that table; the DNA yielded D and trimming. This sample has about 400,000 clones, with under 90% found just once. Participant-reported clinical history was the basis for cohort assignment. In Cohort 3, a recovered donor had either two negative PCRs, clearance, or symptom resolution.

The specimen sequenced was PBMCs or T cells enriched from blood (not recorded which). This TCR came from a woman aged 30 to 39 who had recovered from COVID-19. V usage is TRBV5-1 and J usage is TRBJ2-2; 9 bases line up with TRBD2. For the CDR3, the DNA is TGCGCCAGCAGCTTGTACGTTGTTAGCGGGAGAGGGACCGGGGAGCTGTTTTTT. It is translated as CASSLYVVSGRGTGELFF. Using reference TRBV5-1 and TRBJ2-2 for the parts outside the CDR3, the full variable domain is KAGVTQTPRYLIKTRGQQVTLSCSPISGHRSVSWYQQTPGQGLQFLFEYFSETQRNKGNFPGRFSGRQFSNSRSEMNVSTLELGDSALYLCASSLYVVSGRGTGELFFGEGSRLTVL.